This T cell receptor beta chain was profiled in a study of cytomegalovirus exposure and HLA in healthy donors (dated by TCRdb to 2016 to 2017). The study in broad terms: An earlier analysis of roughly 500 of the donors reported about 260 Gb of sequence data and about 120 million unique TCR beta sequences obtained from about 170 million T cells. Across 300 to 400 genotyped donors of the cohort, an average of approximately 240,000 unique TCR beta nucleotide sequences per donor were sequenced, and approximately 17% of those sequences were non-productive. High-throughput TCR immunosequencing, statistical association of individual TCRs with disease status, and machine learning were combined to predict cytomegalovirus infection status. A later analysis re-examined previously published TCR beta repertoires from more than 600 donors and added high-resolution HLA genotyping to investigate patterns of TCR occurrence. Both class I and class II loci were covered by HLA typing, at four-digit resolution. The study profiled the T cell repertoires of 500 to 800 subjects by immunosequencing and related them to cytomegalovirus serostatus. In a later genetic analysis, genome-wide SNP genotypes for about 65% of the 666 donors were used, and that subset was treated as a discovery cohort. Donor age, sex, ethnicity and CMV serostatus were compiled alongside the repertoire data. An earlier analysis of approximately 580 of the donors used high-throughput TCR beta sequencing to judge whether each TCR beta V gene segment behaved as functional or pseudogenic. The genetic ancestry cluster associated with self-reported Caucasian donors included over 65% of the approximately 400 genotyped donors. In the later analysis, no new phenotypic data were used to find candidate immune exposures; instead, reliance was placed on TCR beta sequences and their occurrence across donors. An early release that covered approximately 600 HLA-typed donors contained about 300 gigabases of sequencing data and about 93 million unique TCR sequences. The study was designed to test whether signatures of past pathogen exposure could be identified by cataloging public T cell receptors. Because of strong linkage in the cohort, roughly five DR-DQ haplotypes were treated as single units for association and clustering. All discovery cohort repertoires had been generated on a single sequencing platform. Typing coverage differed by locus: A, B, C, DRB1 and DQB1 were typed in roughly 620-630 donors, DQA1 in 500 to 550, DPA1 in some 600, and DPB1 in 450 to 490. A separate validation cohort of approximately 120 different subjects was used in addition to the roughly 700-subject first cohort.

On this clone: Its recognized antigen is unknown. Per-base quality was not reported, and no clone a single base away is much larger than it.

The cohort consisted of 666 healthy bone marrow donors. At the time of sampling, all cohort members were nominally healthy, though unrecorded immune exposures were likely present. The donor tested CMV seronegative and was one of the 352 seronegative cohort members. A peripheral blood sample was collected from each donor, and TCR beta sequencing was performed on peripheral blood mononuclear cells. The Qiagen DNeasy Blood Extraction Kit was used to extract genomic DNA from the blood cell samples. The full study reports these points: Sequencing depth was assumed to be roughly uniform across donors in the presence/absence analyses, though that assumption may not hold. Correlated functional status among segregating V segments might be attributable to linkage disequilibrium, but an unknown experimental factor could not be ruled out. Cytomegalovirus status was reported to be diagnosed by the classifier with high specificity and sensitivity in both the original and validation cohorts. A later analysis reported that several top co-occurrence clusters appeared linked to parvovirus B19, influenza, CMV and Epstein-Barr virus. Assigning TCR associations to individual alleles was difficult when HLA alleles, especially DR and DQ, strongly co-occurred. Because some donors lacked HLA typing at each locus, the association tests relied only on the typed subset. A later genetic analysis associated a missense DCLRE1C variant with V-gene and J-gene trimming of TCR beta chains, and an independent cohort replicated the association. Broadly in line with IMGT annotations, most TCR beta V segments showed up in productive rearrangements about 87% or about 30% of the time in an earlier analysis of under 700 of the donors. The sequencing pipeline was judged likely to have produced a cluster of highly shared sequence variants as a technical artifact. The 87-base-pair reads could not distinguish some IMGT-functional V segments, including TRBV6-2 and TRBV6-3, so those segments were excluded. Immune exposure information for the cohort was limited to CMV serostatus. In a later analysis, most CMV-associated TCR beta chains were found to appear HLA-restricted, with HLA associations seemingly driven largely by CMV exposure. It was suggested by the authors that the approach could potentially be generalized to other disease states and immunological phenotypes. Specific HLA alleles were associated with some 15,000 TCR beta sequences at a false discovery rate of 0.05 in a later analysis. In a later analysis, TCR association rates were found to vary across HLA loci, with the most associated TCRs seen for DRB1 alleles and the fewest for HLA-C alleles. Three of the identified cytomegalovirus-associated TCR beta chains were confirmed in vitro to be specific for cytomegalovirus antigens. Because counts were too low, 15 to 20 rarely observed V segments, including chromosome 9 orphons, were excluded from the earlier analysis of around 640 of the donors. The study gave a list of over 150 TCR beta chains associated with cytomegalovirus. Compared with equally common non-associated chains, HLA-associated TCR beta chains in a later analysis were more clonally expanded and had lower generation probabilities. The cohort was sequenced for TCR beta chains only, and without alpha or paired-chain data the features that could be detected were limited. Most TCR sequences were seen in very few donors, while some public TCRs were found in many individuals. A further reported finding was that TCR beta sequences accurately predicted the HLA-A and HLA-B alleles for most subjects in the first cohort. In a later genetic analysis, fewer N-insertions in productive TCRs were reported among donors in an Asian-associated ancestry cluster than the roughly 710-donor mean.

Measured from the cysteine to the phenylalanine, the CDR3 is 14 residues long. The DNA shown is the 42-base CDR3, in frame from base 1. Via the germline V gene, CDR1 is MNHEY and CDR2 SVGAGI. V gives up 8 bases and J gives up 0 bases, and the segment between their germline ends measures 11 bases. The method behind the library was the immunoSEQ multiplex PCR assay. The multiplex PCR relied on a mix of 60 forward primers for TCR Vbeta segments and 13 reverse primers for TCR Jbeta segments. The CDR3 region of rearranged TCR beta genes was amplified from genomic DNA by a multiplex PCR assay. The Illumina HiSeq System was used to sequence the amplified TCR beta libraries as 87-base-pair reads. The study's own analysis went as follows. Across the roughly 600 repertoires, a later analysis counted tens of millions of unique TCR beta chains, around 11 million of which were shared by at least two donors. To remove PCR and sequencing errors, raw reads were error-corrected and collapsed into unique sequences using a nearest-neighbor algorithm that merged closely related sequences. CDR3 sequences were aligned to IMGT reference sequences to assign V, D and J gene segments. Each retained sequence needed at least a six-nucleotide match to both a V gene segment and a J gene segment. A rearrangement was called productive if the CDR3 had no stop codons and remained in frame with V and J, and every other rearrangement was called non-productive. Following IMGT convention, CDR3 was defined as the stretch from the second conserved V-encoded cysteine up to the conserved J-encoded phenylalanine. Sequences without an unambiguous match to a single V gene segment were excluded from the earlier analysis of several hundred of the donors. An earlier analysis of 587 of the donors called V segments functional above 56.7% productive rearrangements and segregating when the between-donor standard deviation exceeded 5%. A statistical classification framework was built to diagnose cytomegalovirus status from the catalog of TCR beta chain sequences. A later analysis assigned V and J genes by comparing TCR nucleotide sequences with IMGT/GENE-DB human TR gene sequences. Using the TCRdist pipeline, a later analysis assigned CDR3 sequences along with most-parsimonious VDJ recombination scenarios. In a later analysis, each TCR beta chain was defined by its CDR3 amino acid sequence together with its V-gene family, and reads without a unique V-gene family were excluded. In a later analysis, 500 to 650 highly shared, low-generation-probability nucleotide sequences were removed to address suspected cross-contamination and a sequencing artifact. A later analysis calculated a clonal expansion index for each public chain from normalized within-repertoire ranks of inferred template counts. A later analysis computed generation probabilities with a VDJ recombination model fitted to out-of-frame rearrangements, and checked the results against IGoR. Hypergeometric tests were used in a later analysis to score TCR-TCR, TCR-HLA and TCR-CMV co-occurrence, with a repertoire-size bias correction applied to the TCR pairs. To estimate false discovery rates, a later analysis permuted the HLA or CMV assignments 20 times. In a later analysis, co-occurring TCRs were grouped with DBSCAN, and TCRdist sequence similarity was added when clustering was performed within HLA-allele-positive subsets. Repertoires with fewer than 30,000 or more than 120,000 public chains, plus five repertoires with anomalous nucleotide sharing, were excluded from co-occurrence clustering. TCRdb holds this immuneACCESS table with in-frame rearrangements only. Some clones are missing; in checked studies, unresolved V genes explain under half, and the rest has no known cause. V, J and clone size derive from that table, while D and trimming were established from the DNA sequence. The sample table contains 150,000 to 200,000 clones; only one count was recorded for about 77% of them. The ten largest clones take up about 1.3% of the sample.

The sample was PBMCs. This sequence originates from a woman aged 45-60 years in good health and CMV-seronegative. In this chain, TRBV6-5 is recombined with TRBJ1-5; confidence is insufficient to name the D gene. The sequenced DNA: TGTGCCAGCGGGCGCTTAGATAGCAATCAGCCCCAGCATTTT. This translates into CASGRLDSNQPQHF.